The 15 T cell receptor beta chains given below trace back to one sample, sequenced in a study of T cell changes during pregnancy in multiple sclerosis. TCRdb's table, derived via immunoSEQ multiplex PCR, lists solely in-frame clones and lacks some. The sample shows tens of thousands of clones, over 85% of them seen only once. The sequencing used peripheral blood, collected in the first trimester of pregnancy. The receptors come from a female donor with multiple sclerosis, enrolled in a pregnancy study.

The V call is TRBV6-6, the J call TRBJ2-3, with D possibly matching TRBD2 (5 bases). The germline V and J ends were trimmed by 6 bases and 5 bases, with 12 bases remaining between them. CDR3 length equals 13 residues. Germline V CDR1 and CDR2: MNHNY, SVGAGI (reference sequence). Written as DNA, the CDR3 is TGTGCCAGCAGCCCCCCCGGGGAAGATACGCAGTATTTT. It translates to CASSPPGEDTQYF.

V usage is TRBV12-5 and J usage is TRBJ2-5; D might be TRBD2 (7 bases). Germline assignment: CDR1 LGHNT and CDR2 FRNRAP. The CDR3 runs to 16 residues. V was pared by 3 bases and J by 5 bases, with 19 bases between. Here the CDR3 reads CASGFPVRGGPETQYF. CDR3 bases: TGTGCTAGTGGTTTCCCGGTAAGGGGGGGGCCCGAGACCCAGTACTTC.

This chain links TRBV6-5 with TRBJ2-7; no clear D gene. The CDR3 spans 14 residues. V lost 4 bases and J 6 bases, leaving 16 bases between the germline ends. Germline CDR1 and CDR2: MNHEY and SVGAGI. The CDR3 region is CASSFSRLGFEQYF. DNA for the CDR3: TGTGCCAGCAGTTTTAGTCGCCTAGGTTTCGAGCAGTACTTC.

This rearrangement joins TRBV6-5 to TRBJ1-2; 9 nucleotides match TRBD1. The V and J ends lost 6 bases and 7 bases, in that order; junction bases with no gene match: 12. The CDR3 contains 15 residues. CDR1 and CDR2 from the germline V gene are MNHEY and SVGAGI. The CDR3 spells CASRGQGAKSPGYTF. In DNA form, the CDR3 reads TGTGCCAGCAGGGGACAGGGCGCGAAATCTCCTGGCTACACCTTC.

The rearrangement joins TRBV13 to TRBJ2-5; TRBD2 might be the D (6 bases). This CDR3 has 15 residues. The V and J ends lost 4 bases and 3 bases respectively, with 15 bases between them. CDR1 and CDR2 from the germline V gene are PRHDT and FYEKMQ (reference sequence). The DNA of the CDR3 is TGTGCCAGCAGCTCCCGCTTAGCGGCCAAAGAGACCCAGTACTTC. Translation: CASSSRLAAKETQYF.

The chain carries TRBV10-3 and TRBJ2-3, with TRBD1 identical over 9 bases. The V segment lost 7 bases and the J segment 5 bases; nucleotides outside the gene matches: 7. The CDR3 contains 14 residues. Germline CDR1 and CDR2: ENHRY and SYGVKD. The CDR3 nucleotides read TGTGCCATCAAAGCGGGACAGGGACTAGATACGCAGTATTTT. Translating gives CAIKAGQGLDTQYF.

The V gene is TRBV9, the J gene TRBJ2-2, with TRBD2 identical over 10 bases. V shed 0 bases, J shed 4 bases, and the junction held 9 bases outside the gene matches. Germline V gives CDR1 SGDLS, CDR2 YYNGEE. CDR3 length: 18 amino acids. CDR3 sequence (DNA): TGTGCCAGCAGCGTAGATGGAGCGGGGGGGCCGGGCACCGGGGAGCTGTTTTTT. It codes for CASSVDGAGGPGTGELFF.

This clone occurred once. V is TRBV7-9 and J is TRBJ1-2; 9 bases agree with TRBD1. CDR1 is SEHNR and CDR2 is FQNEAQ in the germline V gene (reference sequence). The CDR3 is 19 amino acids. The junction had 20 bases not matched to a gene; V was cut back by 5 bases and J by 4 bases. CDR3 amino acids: CASSLGSPLNRGRVYGYTF. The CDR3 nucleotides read TGTGCCAGCAGCCTCGGTTCTCCTTTGAACAGGGGGCGGGTCTATGGCTACACCTTC.

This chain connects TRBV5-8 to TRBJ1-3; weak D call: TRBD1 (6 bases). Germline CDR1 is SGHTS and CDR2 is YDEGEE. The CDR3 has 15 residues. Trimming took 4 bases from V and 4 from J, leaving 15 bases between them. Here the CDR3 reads CASSRQGGRGNTIYF. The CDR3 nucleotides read TGTGCCAGCAGCCGTCAAGGGGGTCGCGGAAACACCATATATTTT.

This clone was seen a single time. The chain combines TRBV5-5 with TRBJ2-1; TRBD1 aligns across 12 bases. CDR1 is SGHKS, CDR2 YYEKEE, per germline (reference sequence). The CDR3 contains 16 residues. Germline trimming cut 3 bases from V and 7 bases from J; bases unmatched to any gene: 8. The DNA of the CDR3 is TGTGCCAGCAGCTCGCTGGGACAGGGGGCGGGTAATGAGCAGTTCTTC. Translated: CASSSLGQGAGNEQFF.

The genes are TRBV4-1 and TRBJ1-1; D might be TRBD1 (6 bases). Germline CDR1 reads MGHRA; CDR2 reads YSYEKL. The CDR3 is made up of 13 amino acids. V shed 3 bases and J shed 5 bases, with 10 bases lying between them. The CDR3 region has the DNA TGCGCCAGCAGCCAGGCACAGGGAACTGAAGCTTTCTTT. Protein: CASSQAQGTEAFF.

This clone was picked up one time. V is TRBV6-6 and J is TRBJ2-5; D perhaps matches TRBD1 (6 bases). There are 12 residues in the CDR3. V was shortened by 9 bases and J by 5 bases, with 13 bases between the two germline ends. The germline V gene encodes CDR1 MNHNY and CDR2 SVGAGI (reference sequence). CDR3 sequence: CASKTGQETQYF. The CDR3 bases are TGTGCCAGTAAGACAGGTCAGGAGACCCAGTACTTC.

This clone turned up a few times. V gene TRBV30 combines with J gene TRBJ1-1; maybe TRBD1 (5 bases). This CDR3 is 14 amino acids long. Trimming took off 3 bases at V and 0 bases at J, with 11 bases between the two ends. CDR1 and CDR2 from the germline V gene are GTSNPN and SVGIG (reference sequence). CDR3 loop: CAWSHRNLNTEAFF. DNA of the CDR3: TGTGCCTGGAGCCACAGGAATTTGAACACTGAAGCTTTCTTT.

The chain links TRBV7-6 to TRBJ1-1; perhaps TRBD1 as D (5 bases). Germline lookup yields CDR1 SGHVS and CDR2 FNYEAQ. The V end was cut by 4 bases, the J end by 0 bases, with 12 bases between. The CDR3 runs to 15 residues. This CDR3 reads CASSSTAGVNTEAFF. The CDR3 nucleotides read TGTGCCAGCAGCTCGACCGCGGGGGTGAACACTGAAGCTTTCTTT. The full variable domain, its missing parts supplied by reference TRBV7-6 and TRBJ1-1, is GAGVSQSPRYKVTKRGQDVALRCDPISGHVSLYWYRQALGQGPEFLTYFNYEAQQDKSGLPNDRFSAERPEGSISTLTIQRTEQRDSAMYRCASSSTAGVNTEAFFGQGTRLTVV.

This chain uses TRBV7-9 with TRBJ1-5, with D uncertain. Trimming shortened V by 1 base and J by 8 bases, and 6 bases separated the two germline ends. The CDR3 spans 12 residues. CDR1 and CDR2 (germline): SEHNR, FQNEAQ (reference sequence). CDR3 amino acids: CASSLDQKPQHF. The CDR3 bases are TGTGCCAGCAGCTTAGACCAGAAGCCCCAGCATTTT.